This TCR beta chain was identified in a study of T cell responses to AZD1222 COVID-19 vaccine. At the level of the study: Pooling covered second doses at about 4 or about 12 weeks.

The repertoire was sequenced with immunoSEQ multiplex PCR; TCRdb's copy has only in-frame clones and lacks some. The table includes about 130,000 clones, roughly 88% detected once. In germline, CDR1 is MDHEN, CDR2 SYDVKM. The germline V and J ends were trimmed by 6 bases and 10 bases, with 10 bases remaining between them. The length of the CDR3 is 12 residues. Whole-study results and caveats: Clonal diversity was possibly underestimated, and the donors were mostly white British, with more females.

For this clone: The antigen is undetermined.

Sequencing was performed on peripheral blood, taken on day 0 of AZD1222 vaccination. The J gene is TRBJ1-6, the V gene TRBV28; D gene ambiguous. The clonotype originates from an adult in good health. The CDR3 sequence: CASSSLGSPLHF. The CDR3 nucleotides read TGTGCCAGCAGCTCTTTGGGGTCACCCCTCCACTTT.